This note documents a single T cell receptor beta chain sequence. Antigen unknown. From germline, CDR1 is SGHNT and CDR2 YYREEE (reference sequence). Trimming took 0 bases from V and 1 from J, leaving 5 bases between them. CDR3 length: 14 amino acids. Assay used: immunoSEQ multiplex PCR; TCRdb lists only in-frame clones, some missing. The repertoire holds about 98,000 clones, with 90% to 95% as singletons. At baseline, cycle 4 day 1, and cycle 7 day 1, blood was sampled. This specimen comes from a study of OX40 agonist ivuxolimab in advanced cancers. Findings and caveats of the study: There were, on average, more expanded clones in CD8+ T cells than in CD4+. Among the lowest levels of clonal expansion were found in partial responders at 0.1-3.0 mg/kg.

Specimen: CD4+ or CD8+ T cells sorted from blood, collected in a trial of the OX40 agonist ivuxolimab. The origin of this receptor is an adult with an advanced solid tumor such as melanoma, head and neck, liver or kidney cancer. The chain is built from TRBV5-4 and TRBJ2-4; D is possibly TRBD1 or TRBD2 (5 bases each). In DNA form, the CDR3 reads TGTGCCAGCAGCTTGGGGGGGGCCAAAAACATTCAGTACTTC. This gives the protein CASSLGGAKNIQYF.